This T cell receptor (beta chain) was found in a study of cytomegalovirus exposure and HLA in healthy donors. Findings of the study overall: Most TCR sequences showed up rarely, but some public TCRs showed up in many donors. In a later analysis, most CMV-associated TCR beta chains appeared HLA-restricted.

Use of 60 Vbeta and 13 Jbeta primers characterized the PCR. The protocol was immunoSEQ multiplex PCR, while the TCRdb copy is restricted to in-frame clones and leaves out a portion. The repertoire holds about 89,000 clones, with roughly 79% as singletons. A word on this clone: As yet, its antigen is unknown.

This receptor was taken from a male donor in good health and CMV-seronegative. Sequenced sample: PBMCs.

DNA for the CDR3: TGCGCCAGCAGCTTGAGACCGTCACAGGGGGACACTGAAGCTTTCTTT. Translated, it gives CASSLRPSQGDTEAFF. This sequence joins TRBV5-1 and TRBJ1-1; TRBD1 matches 8 bases. V shed 1 base, J shed 3 bases, and the junction held 8 bases outside the gene matches. The germline V gene encodes CDR1 SGHRS and CDR2 YFSETQ. The CDR3 covers 16 residues.